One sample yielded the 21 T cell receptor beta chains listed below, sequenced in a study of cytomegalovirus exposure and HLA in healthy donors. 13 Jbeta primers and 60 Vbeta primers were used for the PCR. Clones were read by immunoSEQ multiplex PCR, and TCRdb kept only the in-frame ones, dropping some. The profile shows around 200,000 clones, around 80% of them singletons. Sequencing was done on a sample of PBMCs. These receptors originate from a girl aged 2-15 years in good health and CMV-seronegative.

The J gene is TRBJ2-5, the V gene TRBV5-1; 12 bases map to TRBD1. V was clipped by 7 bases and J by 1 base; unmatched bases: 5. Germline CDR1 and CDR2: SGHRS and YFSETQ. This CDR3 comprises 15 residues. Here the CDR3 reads CASGGQGATQETQYF. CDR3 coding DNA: TGCGCCAGCGGGGGACAGGGGGCGACCCAAGAGACCCAGTACTTC.

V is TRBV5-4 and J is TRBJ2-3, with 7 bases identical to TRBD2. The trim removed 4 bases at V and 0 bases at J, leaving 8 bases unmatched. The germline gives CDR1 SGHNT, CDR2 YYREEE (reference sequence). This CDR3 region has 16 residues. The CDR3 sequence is CASSPTLAISTDTQYF. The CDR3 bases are TGTGCCAGCAGCCCAACACTAGCGATTAGCACAGATACGCAGTATTTT.

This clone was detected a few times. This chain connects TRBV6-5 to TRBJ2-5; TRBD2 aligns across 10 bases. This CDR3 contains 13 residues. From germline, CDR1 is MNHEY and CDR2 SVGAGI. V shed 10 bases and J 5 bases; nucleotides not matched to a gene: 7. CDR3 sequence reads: CAILAGDGETQYF. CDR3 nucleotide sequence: TGTGCCATCCTAGCGGGAGACGGGGAGACCCAGTACTTC.

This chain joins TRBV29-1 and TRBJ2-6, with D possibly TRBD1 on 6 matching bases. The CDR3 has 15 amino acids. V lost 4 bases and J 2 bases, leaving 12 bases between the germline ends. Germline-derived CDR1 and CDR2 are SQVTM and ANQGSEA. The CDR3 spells CSVAGEKTGANVLTF. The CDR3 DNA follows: TGCAGCGTTGCAGGGGAAAAGACTGGGGCCAACGTCCTGACTTTC.

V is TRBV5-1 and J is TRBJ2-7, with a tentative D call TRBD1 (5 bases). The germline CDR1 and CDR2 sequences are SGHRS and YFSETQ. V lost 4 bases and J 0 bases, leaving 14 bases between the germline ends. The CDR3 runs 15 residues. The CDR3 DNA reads TGCGCCAGCAGCCCTAGGCAGGGTAGCTCCTACGAGCAGTACTTC. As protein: CASSPRQGSSYEQYF.

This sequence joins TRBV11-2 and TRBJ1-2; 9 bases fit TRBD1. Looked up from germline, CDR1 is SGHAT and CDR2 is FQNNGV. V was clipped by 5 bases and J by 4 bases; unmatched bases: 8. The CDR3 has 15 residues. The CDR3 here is CASSLLQGAGYGYTF. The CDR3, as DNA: TGTGCCAGCAGCCTCTTACAGGGGGCGGGCTATGGCTACACCTTC.

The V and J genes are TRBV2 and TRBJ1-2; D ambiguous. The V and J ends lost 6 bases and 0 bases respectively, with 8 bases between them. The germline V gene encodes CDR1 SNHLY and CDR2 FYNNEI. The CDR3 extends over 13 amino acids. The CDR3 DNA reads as TGTGCCAGCAGAATCGGGACTAACTATGGCTACACCTTC. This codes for CASRIGTNYGYTF.

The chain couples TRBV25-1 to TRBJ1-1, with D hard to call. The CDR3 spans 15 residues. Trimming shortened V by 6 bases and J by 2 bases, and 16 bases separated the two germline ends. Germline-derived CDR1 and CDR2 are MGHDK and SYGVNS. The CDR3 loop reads CASSPNWEGNTEAFF. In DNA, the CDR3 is TGTGCCAGCAGCCCTAATTGGGAGGGCAACACTGAAGCTTTCTTT.

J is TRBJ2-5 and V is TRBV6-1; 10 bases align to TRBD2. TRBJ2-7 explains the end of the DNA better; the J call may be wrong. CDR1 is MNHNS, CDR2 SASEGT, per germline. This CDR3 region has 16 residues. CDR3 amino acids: CASSESSGGGSYEQYF. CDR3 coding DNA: TGTGCCAGCAGTGAATCGAGCGGGGGGGGCTCCTACGAGCAGTACTTC.

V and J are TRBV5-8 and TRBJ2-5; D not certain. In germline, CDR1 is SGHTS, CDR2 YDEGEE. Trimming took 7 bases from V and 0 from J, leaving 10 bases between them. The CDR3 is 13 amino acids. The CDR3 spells CASRTTDQETQYF. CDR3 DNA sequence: TGTGCCAGCCGAACTACCGACCAAGAGACCCAGTACTTC.

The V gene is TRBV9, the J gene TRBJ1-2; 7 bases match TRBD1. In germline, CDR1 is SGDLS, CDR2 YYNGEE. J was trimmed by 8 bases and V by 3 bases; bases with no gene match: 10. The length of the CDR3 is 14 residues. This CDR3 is CASSATGTATGYTF. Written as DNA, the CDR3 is TGTGCCAGCAGCGCCACCGGGACAGCGACGGGCTACACCTTC.

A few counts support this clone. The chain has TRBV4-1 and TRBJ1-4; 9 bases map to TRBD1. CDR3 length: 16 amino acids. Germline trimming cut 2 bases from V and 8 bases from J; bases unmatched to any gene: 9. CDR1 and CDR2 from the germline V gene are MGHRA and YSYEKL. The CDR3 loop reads CASSQSGTGINEKLFF. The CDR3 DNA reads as TGCGCCAGCAGCCAATCTGGGACAGGGATTAACGAAAAACTGTTTTTT.

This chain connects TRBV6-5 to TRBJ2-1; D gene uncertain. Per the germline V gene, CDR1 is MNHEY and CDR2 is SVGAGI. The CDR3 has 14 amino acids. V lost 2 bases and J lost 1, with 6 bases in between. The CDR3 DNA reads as TGTGCCAGCAGTTACGGCCGATCCTACAATGAGCAGTTCTTC. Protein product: CASSYGRSYNEQFF.

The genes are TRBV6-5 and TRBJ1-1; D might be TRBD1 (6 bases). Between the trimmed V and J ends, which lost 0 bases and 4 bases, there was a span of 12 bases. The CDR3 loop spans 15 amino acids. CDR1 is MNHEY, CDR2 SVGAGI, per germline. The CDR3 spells CASSYSIGRGTEAFF. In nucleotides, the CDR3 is TGTGCCAGCAGTTACTCGATTGGCAGGGGCACTGAAGCTTTCTTT.

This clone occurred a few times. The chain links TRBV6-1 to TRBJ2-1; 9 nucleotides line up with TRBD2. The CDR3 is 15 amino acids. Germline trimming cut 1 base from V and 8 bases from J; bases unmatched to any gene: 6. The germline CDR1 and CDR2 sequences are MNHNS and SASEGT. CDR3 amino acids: CASSEVLAGTYEQFF. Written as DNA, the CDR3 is TGTGCCAGCAGTGAAGTGCTAGCGGGGACGTATGAGCAGTTCTTC.

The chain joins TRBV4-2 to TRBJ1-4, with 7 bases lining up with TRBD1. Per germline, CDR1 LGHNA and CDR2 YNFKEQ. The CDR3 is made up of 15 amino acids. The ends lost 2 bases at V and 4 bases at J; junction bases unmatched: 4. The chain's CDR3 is CASSQPGQNNEKLFF. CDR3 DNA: TGTGCCAGCAGCCAACCGGGACAGAATAATGAAAAACTGTTTTTT.

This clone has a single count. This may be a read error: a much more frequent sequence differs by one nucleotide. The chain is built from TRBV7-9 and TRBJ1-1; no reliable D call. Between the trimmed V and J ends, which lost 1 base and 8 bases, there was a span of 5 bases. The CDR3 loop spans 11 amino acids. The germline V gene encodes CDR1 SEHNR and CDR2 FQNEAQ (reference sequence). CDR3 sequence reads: CASSLGQEAFF. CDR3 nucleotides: TGTGCCAGCAGCTTAGGACAAGAAGCTTTCTTT.

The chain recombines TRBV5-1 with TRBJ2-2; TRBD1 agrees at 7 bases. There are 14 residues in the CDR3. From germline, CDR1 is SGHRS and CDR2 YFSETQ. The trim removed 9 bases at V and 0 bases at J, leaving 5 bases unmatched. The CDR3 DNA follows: TGCGCCACCATTGGACAGGCGAACACCGGGGAGCTGTTTTTT. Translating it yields CATIGQANTGELFF. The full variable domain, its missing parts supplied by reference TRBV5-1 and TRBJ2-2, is KAGVTQTPRYLIKTRGQQVTLSCSPISGHRSVSWYQQTPGQGLQFLFEYFSETQRNKGNFPGRFSGRQFSNSRSEMNVSTLELGDSALYLCATIGQANTGELFFGEGSRLTVL.

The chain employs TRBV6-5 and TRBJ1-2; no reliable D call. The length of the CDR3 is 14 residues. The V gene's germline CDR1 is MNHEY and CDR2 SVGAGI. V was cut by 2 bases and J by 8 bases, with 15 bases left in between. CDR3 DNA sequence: TGTGCCAGCAGTTACCGTCGGGAAGGCTGGGGCTACACCTTC. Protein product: CASSYRREGWGYTF.

The CDR3 here is CASSQVFQGYEQYF. The CDR3 region has the DNA TGCGCCAGCAGCCAAGTCTTCCAGGGCTACGAGCAGTACTTC. The chain uses TRBV4-1 and TRBJ2-7; TRBD1 might be the D (5 bases). The ends were cut back, 1 base at V and 3 bases at J, with 10 bases in the middle. The V gene's germline CDR1 is MGHRA and CDR2 YSYEKL. CDR3 length: 14 amino acids.

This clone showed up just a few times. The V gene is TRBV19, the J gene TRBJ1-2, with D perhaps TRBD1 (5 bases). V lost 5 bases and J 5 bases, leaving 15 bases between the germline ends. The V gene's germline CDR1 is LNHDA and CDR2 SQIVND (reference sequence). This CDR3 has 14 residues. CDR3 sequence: CASSSPGGRYGYTF. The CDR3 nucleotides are TGTGCCAGTAGTTCCCCGGGGGGGAGATATGGCTACACCTTC.